Presented here are 4 T cell receptor beta chains from one specimen sequenced in a study of cytomegalovirus exposure and HLA in healthy donors. The PCR made use of 60 Vbeta and 13 Jbeta primers. TCRdb's table, derived via immunoSEQ multiplex PCR, lists solely in-frame clones and lacks some. The table records over 200,000 clones, about 72% of them present only once. Sequenced sample: PBMCs. The receptors were gathered from a male donor in good health and CMV-seronegative.

The chain employs TRBV10-2 and TRBJ1-5; 8 bases agree with TRBD1. The V and J ends lost 6 bases and 5 bases, in that order; junction bases with no gene match: 6. The CDR3 is 14 residues long. Germline lookup yields CDR1 WSHSY and CDR2 SAAADI. The CDR3 is CASSPGQAYQPQHF. CDR3 bases: TGCGCCAGCAGCCCGGGACAGGCTTATCAGCCCCAGCATTTT.

This chain joins TRBV13 and TRBJ2-3; 14 bases are shared with TRBD2. V lost 5 bases to trimming and J lost 5 bases; unmatched junction nucleotides: 6. The germline CDR1 and CDR2 sequences are PRHDT and FYEKMQ (reference sequence). The CDR3 is made up of 16 amino acids. CDR3 sequence: CASSGGLAGDLDTQYF. As DNA, the CDR3 is TGTGCCAGCAGCGGGGGACTAGCGGGAGATTTAGATACGCAGTATTTT.

This clone showed up just once. The rearrangement joins TRBV6-6 to TRBJ1-2; D is perhaps TRBD1 (6 bases). The V and J ends lost 3 bases and 1 base respectively, with 12 bases between them. Per the germline V gene, CDR1 is MNHNY and CDR2 is SVGAGI (reference sequence). This CDR3 has 15 residues. The CDR3 DNA follows: TGTGCCAGCAGTTATTTGAGACAGGATAACTATGGCTACACCTTC. The encoded protein is CASSYLRQDNYGYTF.

V and J are TRBV9 and TRBJ2-1; 7 positions match TRBD2. CDR1 is SGDLS, CDR2 YYNGEE, per germline. CDR3 length equals 15 residues. V was clipped by 0 bases and J by 3 bases; unmatched bases: 3. The CDR3 nucleotides are TGTGCCAGCAGCGTAGAAGGACTAGTCTACAATGAGCAGTTCTTC. Translating it yields CASSVEGLVYNEQFF.